This entry features one T cell receptor beta chain sequence. Its target is unknown. The sample belongs to a study of T cell repertoires in cytomegalovirus infection. TCRdb itself ran the reads through MiXCR, one entry per CDR3 protein. Among 250,000 to 300,000 distinct CDR3 sequences listed, around 20% were seen once. The germline V gene encodes CDR1 DFQATT and CDR2 SNEGSKA (reference sequence). Trimming pared 6 bases from V and 1 base from J, leaving 12 bases between. The CDR3 contains 13 residues. The V and J genes are TRBV20-1 and TRBJ1-1; possible D gene TRBD1, 6 bases. Sample: cultured PBMCs, taken from culture after CMV antigen stimulation. This clonotype was obtained from a human donor in good health (CMV status not recorded). Some clones in this sample may be carry-over from other donors' samples. CDR3 protein: CSASGTRNTEAFF. CDR3 nucleotide sequence: TGCAGTGCAAGCGGGACAAGGAACACTGAAGCTTTCTTT.